This passage covers 31 T cell receptor beta chains from one sample sequenced in a study of cytomegalovirus exposure and HLA in healthy donors. In the PCR, 60 Vbeta and 13 Jbeta primers were used. Generated by immunoSEQ multiplex PCR, the TCRdb table keeps only in-frame clones and is missing some. The sample contains 170,000 or so clones, almost 85% of which appear only once. The sample comprised PBMCs. These receptors were obtained from a woman between 45 and 65 years old in good health and CMV-seronegative.

The V gene is TRBV28, the J gene TRBJ2-7; 9 bases fit TRBD2. Trimming removed 3 bases from V and 3 bases from J; junction bases left unmatched: 9. Per the germline V gene, CDR1 is MDHEN and CDR2 is SYDVKM. CDR3 length: 16 residues. The DNA for the CDR3 is TGTGCCAGCAGTTTGTTGGGGCGGGAGGGTGACTACGAGCAGTACTTC. Its translation is CASSLLGREGDYEQYF. Combining the CDR3 with reference TRBV28 and TRBJ2-7 gives the whole variable domain DVKVTQSSRYLVKRTGEKVFLECVQDMDHENMFWYRQDPGLGLRLIYFSYDVKMKEKGDIPEGYSVSREKKERFSLILESASTNQTSMYLCASSLLGREGDYEQYFGPGTRLTVT.

The J gene is TRBJ2-1, the V gene TRBV5-5, with D perhaps TRBD1 (6 bases). The CDR3 loop spans 14 amino acids. Germline V gene data show CDR1 as SGHKS and CDR2 as YYEKEE (reference sequence). V lost 3 bases to trimming and J lost 6 bases, with 13 bases between them. CDR3 sequence: CASSSTDSFNEQFF. The DNA of the CDR3 is TGTGCCAGCAGCTCCACGGACAGTTTCAATGAGCAGTTCTTC.

The rearrangement uses TRBV5-8 and TRBJ2-5; no reliable D call. V was trimmed by 4 bases and J by 5 bases, leaving 12 bases between them. The germline V gene encodes CDR1 SGHTS and CDR2 YDEGEE. CDR3 size: 13 residues. In nucleotides, the CDR3 is TGTGCCAGCAGCCCAGGAACACTCGAGACCCAGTACTTC. Protein: CASSPGTLETQYF. The variable domain in full, with the rest retrieved from reference TRBV5-8 and TRBJ2-5, is EAGVTQSPTHLIKTRGQQATLRCSPISGHTSVYWYQQALGLGLQFLLWYDEGEERNRGNFPPRFSGRQFPNYSSELNVNALELEDSALYLCASSPGTLETQYFGPGTRLLVL.

V usage is TRBV6-1 and J usage is TRBJ1-1; TRBD1 matches at 8 bases. The V segment lost 6 bases and the J segment 5 bases; nucleotides outside the gene matches: 8. The CDR3 has 14 residues. Germline V gene sequence: CDR1 MNHNS, CDR2 SASEGT. CDR3 region: CASRPDRVSTEAFF. The DNA for the CDR3 is TGTGCCAGCAGGCCGGACAGGGTGTCGACTGAAGCTTTCTTT.

The chain carries TRBV20-1 and TRBJ1-5; D gene uncertain. From germline, CDR1 is DFQATT and CDR2 SNEGSKA (reference sequence). Trimming took 5 bases from V and 4 from J, leaving 3 bases between them. The CDR3 covers 10 residues. The DNA of the CDR3 is TGCAGTGCTCATAATCAGCCCCAGCATTTT. Translating it yields CSAHNQPQHF.

In this sample, this clone turned up once. The J gene is TRBJ2-1, the V gene TRBV5-6; D possibly corresponds to TRBD2 (5 bases). Trimming took off 2 bases at V and 9 bases at J, with 6 bases between the two ends. Germline CDR1 is SGHDT and CDR2 is YYEEEE. The CDR3 extends over 11 amino acids. The CDR3 nucleotides are TGTGCCAGCAGCTTTGAGGGTGAGCAGTTCTTC. Translating it yields CASSFEGEQFF.

This rearrangement joins TRBV18 to TRBJ1-5; 11 nucleotides line up with TRBD1. V lost 0 bases to trimming and J lost 5 bases; unmatched junction nucleotides: 3. Germline V gene lookup returns CDR1 KGHSH and CDR2 LQKENI. CDR3 length: 16 amino acids. This chain's CDR3 is CASSPPGQGEDQPQHF. In nucleotides, the CDR3 is TGTGCCAGCTCACCACCGGGACAGGGGGAGGATCAGCCCCAGCATTTT.

This clone turned up a few times. The chain carries TRBV27 and TRBJ2-3; D is ambiguous. The CDR3 has 17 residues. Trimming took 4 bases from V and 2 from J, leaving 19 bases between them. Germline values: CDR1 MNHEY, CDR2 SMNVEV (reference sequence). CDR3 amino acids: CASSSILISPTTDTQYF. DNA of the CDR3: TGTGCCAGCAGTTCCATACTTATATCTCCCACCACAGATACGCAGTATTTT.

The chain is built from TRBV7-6 and TRBJ1-5; 7 bases match TRBD1. With V trimmed by 5 bases and J by 0 bases, 7 bases remained unmatched. Per germline, CDR1 SGHVS and CDR2 FNYEAQ. This CDR3 is built from 16 residues. The CDR3 DNA is TGTGCCAGCAGCCCTTCGGACAGGTATAGCAATCAGCCCCAGCATTTT. Translating gives CASSPSDRYSNQPQHF.

The CDR3 nucleotides are TGTGCCAGCTCCCTAGACAGGGATCAGCCCCAGCATTTT. Protein: CASSLDRDQPQHF. This chain joins TRBV18 and TRBJ1-5, with 7 bases that match TRBD1. V shed 6 bases and J 5 bases; nucleotides not matched to a gene: 4. CDR1 is KGHSH, CDR2 LQKENI, per germline. This CDR3 has 13 amino acids.

The chain uses TRBV28 and TRBJ2-5, with TRBD1 as a possible D gene (6 bases). CDR3 length equals 13 residues. Germline CDR1 is MDHEN and CDR2 is SYDVKM. V lost 6 bases and J lost 5, with 13 bases in between. The CDR3 nucleotides read TGTGCCAGCAGGGTACAGGGATCCGAGACCCAGTACTTC. This encodes CASRVQGSETQYF. Variable domain in full (rest from reference TRBV28 and TRBJ2-5): DVKVTQSSRYLVKRTGEKVFLECVQDMDHENMFWYRQDPGLGLRLIYFSYDVKMKEKGDIPEGYSVSREKKERFSLILESASTNQTSMYLCASRVQGSETQYFGPGTRLLVL.

The chain couples TRBV10-3 to TRBJ2-6; 14 bases fit TRBD2. After removal of 10 bases from V and 0 bases from J, the junction contained 8 bases not matched to a gene. The length of the CDR3 is 18 residues. Germline CDR1 reads ENHRY; CDR2 reads SYGVKD. CDR3 in amino acids: CATKDGLAGGSGANVLTF. Written as DNA, the CDR3 is TGTGCCACCAAAGACGGACTAGCGGGGGGCTCTGGGGCCAACGTCCTGACTTTC.

This clone was recorded a few times. This rearrangement joins TRBV5-8 to TRBJ2-2, with 9 bases lining up with TRBD1. Germline V gene data show CDR1 as SGHTS and CDR2 as YDEGEE. V was clipped by 5 bases and J by 5 bases; unmatched bases: 10. This CDR3 spans 16 amino acids. CDR3 amino acids: CASRLPGTGLTGELFF. The CDR3 DNA follows: TGTGCCAGCAGACTACCCGGGACAGGGTTGACCGGGGAGCTGTTTTTT.

The V and J genes are TRBV9 and TRBJ2-1, with TRBD2 matching 10 bases. The CDR3 runs to 16 residues. Germline V gene data show CDR1 as SGDLS and CDR2 as YYNGEE. V lost 3 bases, J lost 3 bases, and 6 bases stayed unmatched. In nucleotides, the CDR3 is TGTGCCAGCAGCGAGGGAACTAGCGGGGACTACAATGAGCAGTTCTTC. It codes for CASSEGTSGDYNEQFF.

The chain couples TRBV10-1 to TRBJ2-5; possible D gene TRBD2, 5 bases. This CDR3 region has 15 residues. Trimming removed 7 bases at V and 2 bases at J, with 17 bases between. Germline assignment: CDR1 WNHNN and CDR2 SYGVQD (reference sequence). CDR3 nucleotide sequence: TGCGCCAGCACCCCCCAGCGGTTTTGGCAAGAGACCCAGTACTTC. This translates into CASTPQRFWQETQYF.

V is TRBV19 and J is TRBJ1-5, with TRBD1 matching over 10 bases. The CDR3 is made up of 18 amino acids. J gave up 0 bases and V 0 bases, and 5 bases lay outside the gene matches. Germline-derived CDR1 and CDR2 are LNHDA and SQIVND (reference sequence). CDR3 in DNA: TGTGCCAGTAGTATAGATTTGGGACAGGGGATTAGCAATCAGCCCCAGCATTTT. It codes for CASSIDLGQGISNQPQHF.

As concerns this clone: Other DNA sequences from this sample encode an identical CDR3 as well. The V and J genes are TRBV18 and TRBJ2-3, with D unresolved. Germline-derived CDR1 and CDR2 are KGHSH and LQKENI. The CDR3 is made up of 13 amino acids. The V end lost 3 bases, the J end lost 1 base, and 5 bases lay between the germline ends. The chain's CDR3 is CASSPPGTDTQYF. The CDR3 DNA sequence: TGTGCCAGCTCACCCCCGGGCACAGATACGCAGTATTTT.

The rearrangement uses TRBV7-9 and TRBJ2-5; 7 positions match TRBD2. V lost 8 bases, J lost 0 bases, and 12 bases stayed unmatched. CDR1 is SEHNR, CDR2 FQNEAQ, per germline (reference sequence). The CDR3 is 16 residues long. In DNA form, the CDR3 reads TGTGCCAGCCGTCCCCTAGCGGCCCTGTACCAAGAGACCCAGTACTTC. This gives the protein CASRPLAALYQETQYF.

The table lists this clone with a count of one. V is TRBV28 and J is TRBJ1-4; D unclear. V lost 1 base and J lost 14, with 11 bases in between. Per germline, CDR1 MDHEN and CDR2 SYDVKM. This CDR3 region has 12 residues. CDR3 sequence: CASSLFRGFLFF. The CDR3 DNA reads as TGTGCCAGCAGTTTATTTCGGGGTTTTCTGTTTTTT.

This chain joins TRBV28 and TRBJ2-7; D call uncertain. The CDR3 consists of 14 residues. Germline CDR1 is MDHEN and CDR2 is SYDVKM. Trimming left V 6 bases short and J 3 bases short, with 15 bases between. CDR3 sequence reads: CASSTPSSGYEQYF. For the CDR3, the DNA is TGTGCCAGCAGCACCCCCTCGAGTGGCTACGAGCAGTACTTC.

The chain links TRBV19 to TRBJ1-3; 7 positions match TRBD1. Trimming at V came to 10 bases and at J to 0 bases, leaving 3 bases not matched to a gene. The CDR3 extends over 13 amino acids. CDR1 is LNHDA, CDR2 SQIVND, per germline (reference sequence). The CDR3 nucleotides are TGTGCCACCAGACAGGGCTCTGGAAACACCATATATTTT. Translated: CATRQGSGNTIYF.

This clone was counted only a few times. V is TRBV6-5 and J is TRBJ1-1; 9 nucleotides align to TRBD1. The CDR3 has 15 amino acids. Germline V gene data show CDR1 as MNHEY and CDR2 as SVGAGI. V gave up 6 bases and J gave up 1 base; unmatched junction bases: 6. For the CDR3, the DNA is TGTGCCAGCAGAGGAACGGGACAGGGGAACACTGAAGCTTTCTTT. Residues: CASRGTGQGNTEAFF.

The chain recombines TRBV5-1 with TRBJ2-7, with 11 bases fitting TRBD2. V dropped 4 bases and J dropped 4; count of bases not matched to a gene: 7. The germline CDR1 and CDR2 sequences are SGHRS and YFSETQ. The CDR3 is made up of 15 amino acids. The CDR3 spells CASSPGLAGQYEQYF. The CDR3 nucleotides are TGCGCCAGCAGCCCCGGACTAGCGGGTCAATACGAGCAGTACTTC.

About this clone: One end of the junction fails to match germline, which may point to a read error. The chain carries TRBV5-1 and TRBJ2-2; 11 bases are a match to TRBD2. Germline values: CDR1 SGHRS, CDR2 YFSETQ. The CDR3 covers 15 residues. The CDR3 loop reads CASSLGLAATGELVF. The DNA of the CDR3 is TGCGCCAGCAGCCTGGGACTAGCGGCCACCGGGGAGCTGGTTTTT.

The genes are TRBV4-1 and TRBJ1-5; TRBD1 is a possible D gene (5 bases). The CDR3 loop spans 13 amino acids. Germline CDR1 is MGHRA and CDR2 is YSYEKL. The germline V and J ends were trimmed by 1 base and 9 bases, with 10 bases remaining between them. The CDR3 sequence is CASSQVSGGPQHF. CDR3 sequence (DNA): TGCGCCAGCAGCCAAGTTTCCGGGGGGCCCCAGCATTTT.

The chain is built from TRBV7-2 and TRBJ2-7; a possible D gene is TRBD1 (5 bases). CDR1 SGHTA and CDR2 FQGNSA come from the germline V gene. V was cut by 2 bases and J by 6 bases, with 17 bases left in between. This CDR3 is built from 15 residues. The CDR3: CASSLLGQRESEQYF. The CDR3, as DNA: TGTGCCAGCAGCTTATTAGGACAAAGAGAATCCGAGCAGTACTTC.

The CDR3 DNA reads as TGCGCCAGCAGCCAAGCTGATACGCAGTATTTT. Protein product: CASSQADTQYF. The rearrangement joins TRBV4-1 to TRBJ2-3; D is ambiguous. Germline loops: CDR1 MGHRA, CDR2 YSYEKL. This CDR3 comprises 11 residues. Deletions cut 1 base from V and 6 bases from J, with 2 bases between.

This chain links TRBV12-5 with TRBJ2-5, with D unresolved. The germline gives CDR1 LGHNT, CDR2 FRNRAP. V gave up 4 bases and J gave up 9 bases, with 12 bases separating them. The CDR3 covers 12 residues. CDR3 in DNA: TGTGCTAGTGGTTGGAACGAGGCGGCCCAGTACTTC. Protein: CASGWNEAAQYF.

The sample holds a few counts of this clone. The rearrangement joins TRBV4-3 to TRBJ2-6, with D maybe TRBD1 (6 bases). Germline-derived CDR1 and CDR2 are LGHNA and YSLEER. The CDR3 spans 18 residues. V lost 10 bases, J lost 0 bases, and 22 bases lay in between. The CDR3 DNA is TGCGCCAATTCCTCTGGGGCAGGGGCTTTCTCTGGGGCCAACGTCCTGACTTTC. Translation gives CANSSGAGAFSGANVLTF.

The genes are TRBV19 and TRBJ2-3, with 11 bases matching TRBD2. Germline assignment: CDR1 LNHDA and CDR2 SQIVND (reference sequence). The CDR3 spans 15 residues. The trim removed 7 bases at V and 3 bases at J, leaving 6 bases unmatched. The DNA of the CDR3 is TGTGCCAGTACCATGGGACTAGCGGTAACAGATACGCAGTATTTT. This codes for CASTMGLAVTDTQYF.

This clone has a single count. The junction departs from the called germline gene at one end, perhaps through a read error. V usage is TRBV9 and J usage is TRBJ2-7; D remains unclear. The CDR3 is 15 residues long. Germline V gene data show CDR1 as SGDLS and CDR2 as YYNGEE. The CDR3 sequence: CAGSVAPNSPDEQYF. DNA for the CDR3: TGTGCCGGCAGCGTAGCTCCGAATTCTCCGGACGAGCAGTACTTC.